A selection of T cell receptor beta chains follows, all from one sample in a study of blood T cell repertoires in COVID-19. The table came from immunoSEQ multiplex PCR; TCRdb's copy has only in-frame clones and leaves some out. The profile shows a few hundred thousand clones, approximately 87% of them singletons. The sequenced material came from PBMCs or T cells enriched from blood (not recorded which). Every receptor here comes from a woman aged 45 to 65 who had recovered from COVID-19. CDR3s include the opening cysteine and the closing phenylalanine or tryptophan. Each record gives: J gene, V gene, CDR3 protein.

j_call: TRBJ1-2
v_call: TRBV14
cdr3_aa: CASSQGTTFNYGYTF

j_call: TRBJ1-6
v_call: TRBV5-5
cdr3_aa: CATGQGAGFSPLHF

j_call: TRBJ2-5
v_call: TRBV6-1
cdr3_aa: CASSDLLGAVTQYF

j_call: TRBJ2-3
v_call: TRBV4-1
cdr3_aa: CASSQDLLTDTQYF

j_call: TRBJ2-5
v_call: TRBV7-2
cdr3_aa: CASSPGLAAETQYF

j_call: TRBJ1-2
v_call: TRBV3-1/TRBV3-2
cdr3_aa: CASSQRGGRTNYGYTF

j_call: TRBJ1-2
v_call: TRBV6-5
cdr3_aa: CASTPRGGVGGYTF

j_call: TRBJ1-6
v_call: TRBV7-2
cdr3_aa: CASSLGRPTSPLHF

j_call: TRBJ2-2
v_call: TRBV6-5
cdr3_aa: CASSRTGGNTGELFF

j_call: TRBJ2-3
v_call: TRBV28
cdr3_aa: CASSFSGGAADTQYF

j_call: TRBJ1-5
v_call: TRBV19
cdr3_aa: CASSIGRIGSQPQHF

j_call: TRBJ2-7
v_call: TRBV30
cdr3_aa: CAWTRQGTYEQYF

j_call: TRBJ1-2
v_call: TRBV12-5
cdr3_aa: CASGLTPDREHTF

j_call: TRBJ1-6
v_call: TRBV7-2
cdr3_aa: CASSPRGGRSRASSPLHF

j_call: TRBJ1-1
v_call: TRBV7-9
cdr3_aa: CASSLETGGGTEAFF

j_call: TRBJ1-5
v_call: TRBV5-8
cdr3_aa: CASSLRSNQPQHF

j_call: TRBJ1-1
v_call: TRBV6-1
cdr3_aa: CASSEGETGGTEAFF

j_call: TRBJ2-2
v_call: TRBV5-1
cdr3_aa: CASSSDGQGSSGELFF

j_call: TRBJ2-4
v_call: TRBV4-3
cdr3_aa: CASSTGSLAKNIQYF

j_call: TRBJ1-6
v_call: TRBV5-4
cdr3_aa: CASSPRGRVTGNSPLHF

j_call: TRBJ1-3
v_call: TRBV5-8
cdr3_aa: CASSLPDGNTIYF

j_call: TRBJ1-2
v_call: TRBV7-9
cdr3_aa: CASSRDRSYGYTF

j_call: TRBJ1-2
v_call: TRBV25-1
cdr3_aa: CASRGTGNYGYTF

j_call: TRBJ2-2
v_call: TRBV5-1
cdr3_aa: CASSWGATNTGELFF

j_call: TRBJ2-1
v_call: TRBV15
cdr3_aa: CATSEEGGAVVEQFF

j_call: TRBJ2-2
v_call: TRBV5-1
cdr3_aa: CASSFPLGQGAGELFF

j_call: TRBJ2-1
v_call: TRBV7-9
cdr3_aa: CASSLGGTSGASSYNEQFF

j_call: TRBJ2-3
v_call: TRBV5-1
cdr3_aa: CASSLSGLAGDTQYF

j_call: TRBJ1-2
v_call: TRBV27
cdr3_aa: CASSERGGNRLYGYTF

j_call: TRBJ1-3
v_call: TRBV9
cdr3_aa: CASSGRTAQGNTIYF

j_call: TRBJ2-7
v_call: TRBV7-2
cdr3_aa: CASSIFVGLYEQYF

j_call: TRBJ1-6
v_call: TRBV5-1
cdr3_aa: CASSSEPPGLSNSPLHF

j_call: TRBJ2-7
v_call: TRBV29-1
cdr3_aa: CSVDTRLAGISEQYF

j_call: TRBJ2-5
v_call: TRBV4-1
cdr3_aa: CASSQAPGARETQYF

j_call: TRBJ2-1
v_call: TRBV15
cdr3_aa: CATSRPRLAGWHEQFF

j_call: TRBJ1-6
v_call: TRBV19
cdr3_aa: CASSITGRRNSPLHF

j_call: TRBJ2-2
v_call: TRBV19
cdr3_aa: CATNSWGNTGELFF

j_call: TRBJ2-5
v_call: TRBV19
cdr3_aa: CASSRRGLAGDRGYQETQYF

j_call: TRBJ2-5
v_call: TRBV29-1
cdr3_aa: CSVGTTQETQYF

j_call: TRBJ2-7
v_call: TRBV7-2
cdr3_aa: CASSPPLVPYEQYF

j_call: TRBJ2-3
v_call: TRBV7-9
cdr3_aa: CASSLSRRGTDTQYF

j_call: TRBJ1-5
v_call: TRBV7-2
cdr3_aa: CASSFEYRQPQHF

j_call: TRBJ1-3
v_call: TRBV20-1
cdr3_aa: CRGQEGNTIYF

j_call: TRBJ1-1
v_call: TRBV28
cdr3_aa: CASSLGVVTEAFF

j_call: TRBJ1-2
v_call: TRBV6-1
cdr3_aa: CASSEGQAIHYTF